Detailed here is one T cell receptor beta chain. What this receptor recognizes is not known. Base-call qualities are not available, and no considerably larger clone is one nucleotide away. The sample is drawn from a study of T cell changes during pregnancy in multiple sclerosis (dated 2019 in TCRdb). Concerning the study at large: The study examined how the T cell repertoire changed over the course of pregnancy in women with multiple sclerosis.

The CDR3 goes from the cysteine to the phenylalanine over 14 residues. The DNA shown is the 42-base CDR3, in frame from base 1. CDR1 and CDR2 are read off the germline V gene as MRHNA and SNTAGT. V is reduced by 4 bases and J by 3 bases, leaving a spacing of 9 bases between them. The library was built by means of the immunoSEQ multiplex PCR assay. Held by TCRdb, this immuneACCESS table contains in-frame sequences only and omits some clones. Under half of the omission traces to an unresolved V gene where checked; the cause of the rest is unknown. The table for this sample lists 40,000 to 50,000 clones; 90% of them were counted only once. The ten largest clones represent 9% to 10% of the sample.

This sequence uses TRBV6-4 and TRBJ2-2; matching of 5 bases hints at TRBD2 as the D gene. The sequences come from CD8+ T cells from peripheral blood mononuclear cells, collected in the first trimester of pregnancy. This clonotype was obtained from a female donor with multiple sclerosis, enrolled in a pregnancy study. The CDR3 in this case is CASSASTDTGELFF. In nucleotides, the sequence is TGTGCCAGCAGTGCTAGCACGGACACCGGGGAGCTGTTTTTT.